This T cell receptor (beta chain) emerged from a study of blood T cells in healthy people across ages. Trimming cost V 7 bases and J 2 bases; bases outside gene matches: 10. CDR3 length equals 16 residues. CDR1 MDHEN and CDR2 SYDVKM come from the germline V gene. Sample-barcoded 5' priming and a J-beta primer mix drove a second PCR of about 6 to 12 cycles. TCRdb independently ran MiXCR on the 5' RACE reads; one entry per CDR3 protein. The sample shows roughly 700,000 distinct CDR3 sequences, roughly 25% of them seen only once. The data were also submitted as part of a second study, on T cells of mothers and their children. Per that paper: There were over 8.5 million TCR beta CDR3 reads from each mother and roughly 3 million from each child.

The chain is built from TRBV28 and TRBJ2-1, with 8 bases matching TRBD2. Specimen: blood. This sequence was found in a boy aged 5-17 years in good health. The CDR3 spells CASKWATSGPYNEQFF. The CDR3 DNA follows: TGTGCCAGCAAATGGGCTACTAGCGGCCCCTACAATGAGCAGTTCTTC.